These T cell receptor beta chains were read from a single sample in a study of T-cell memory formation after mild COVID-19. TCRdb re-derived calls from the 5' RACE reads in MiXCR, one entry per CDR3 protein. The table lists 190,000 or so distinct CDR3 sequences, about 22% of them singletons. Sequenced sample: PBMCs or a T cell subset sorted from them (not recorded which). These receptor sequences come from an adult woman who had mild COVID-19 (a few samples of this study predate the infection). Cell type and time point are not known. Both conserved end residues are part of each CDR3. The D gene is left open where the match is weak. Only some rows state a clone size, as once, few, many or a class for expanded clones.

clone_size	v_call	d_call	j_call	cdr3_aa	cdr3_nt
NA	TRBV12-3/TRBV12-4	NA	TRBJ2-1	CASSWTAYNEQFF	TGTGCCAGCTCCTGGACGGCCTACAATGAGCAGTTCTTC
NA	TRBV27	TRBD2	TRBJ2-5	CASSPQREFFETQYF	TGTGCCAGCAGCCCTCAGCGGGAGTTCTTTGAGACCCAGTACTTC
NA	TRBV7-2	NA	TRBJ2-7	CASSIPGQTYEQYF	TGTGCCAGCAGCATTCCGGGCCAGACCTACGAGCAGTACTTC
many	TRBV12-3/TRBV12-4	NA	TRBJ2-3	CASSLGGSTDTQYF	TGTGCCAGCAGCTTAGGCGGGAGCACAGATACGCAGTATTTT
NA	TRBV29-1	TRBD1	TRBJ2-1	CSVEEGQGYSYNEQFF	TGCAGCGTTGAGGAGGGACAGGGATACTCCTACAATGAGCAGTTCTTC
NA	TRBV12-3/TRBV12-4	NA	TRBJ2-3	CASSGRGPADTQYF	TGTGCCAGCAGCGGACGTGGGCCCGCAGATACGCAGTATTTT
NA	TRBV9	TRBD2	TRBJ2-7	CASSVGGSTSGRRYEQYF	TGTGCCAGCAGCGTAGGAGGTTCGACTAGCGGGAGAAGGTACGAGCAGTACTTC
NA	TRBV10-3	NA	TRBJ1-5	CATSAANQPQHF	TGTGCCACATCAGCGGCCAATCAGCCCCAGCATTTT
few	TRBV4-2	NA	TRBJ2-7	CASSQAEGEYEQYF	TGTGCCAGCAGCCAAGCGGAGGGGGAATACGAGCAGTACTTC
NA	TRBV29-1	TRBD1	TRBJ2-3	CSVEGDRDTYTDTQYF	TGCAGCGTTGAAGGTGACAGGGATACCTACACAGATACGCAGTATTTT
NA	TRBV6-1	NA	TRBJ2-2	CASIEAPDTGELFF	TGTGCCAGCATTGAGGCGCCGGACACCGGGGAGCTGTTTTTT
few	TRBV19	NA	TRBJ2-7	CASKRSGGAGHEQYF	TGTGCCAGTAAGAGGTCGGGCGGGGCGGGGCACGAGCAGTACTTC
few	TRBV9	TRBD2	TRBJ2-5	CASSTLAGGFGETQYF	TGTGCCAGCAGCACTCTAGCGGGGGGATTCGGGGAGACCCAGTACTTC
NA	TRBV27	NA	TRBJ2-1	CATTRLFGSYNEQFF	TGTGCCACCACGCGGCTCTTTGGCTCCTACAATGAGCAGTTCTTC
NA	TRBV13	NA	TRBJ2-1	CASSLPGSPAYNEQFF	TGTGCCAGCAGCCTACCGGGGTCCCCAGCCTACAATGAGCAGTTCTTC
NA	TRBV5-1	NA	TRBJ2-5	CASSQAAYQETQYF	TGCGCCAGCAGCCAGGCGGCGTACCAAGAGACCCAGTACTTC
medium-sized	TRBV11-3	NA	TRBJ2-3	CASSSNGSPDTQYF	TGTGCCAGCAGCTCCAATGGCAGCCCGGATACGCAGTATTTT
few	TRBV29-1	NA	TRBJ2-7	CSADDSYEQYF	TGCAGCGCCGATGACAGTTACGAGCAGTACTTC
few	TRBV7-9	TRBD2	TRBJ2-2	CASSLVGLAGPNTGELFF	TGTGCCAGCAGCTTAGTCGGATTAGCGGGACCGAACACCGGGGAGCTGTTTTTT
NA	TRBV15	TRBD1	TRBJ1-5	CATRQGSSQPQHF	TGTGCCACTCGACAGGGATCGAGTCAGCCCCAGCATTTT
few	TRBV5-4	NA	TRBJ1-2	CASSGRSGAGYTF	TGTGCCAGCAGTGGGAGGTCAGGGGCTGGCTACACCTTC
once	TRBV30	TRBD1	TRBJ1-5	CAWRGTVNQPQHF	TGTGCCTGGAGAGGGACAGTCAATCAGCCCCAGCATTTT
few	TRBV6-6	TRBD1	TRBJ2-7	CASSSNRDRILYEQYF	TGTGCCAGCAGTTCCAACCGGGACAGGATTCTCTACGAGCAGTACTTC
NA	TRBV19	NA	TRBJ2-1	CASSIGQNYNEQFF	TGTGCCAGTAGTATCGGGCAGAACTACAATGAGCAGTTCTTC
NA	TRBV27	TRBD1	TRBJ2-7	CASSLSRTGIYEQYF	TGTGCCAGCAGTTTATCCCGGACAGGGATATACGAGCAGTACTTC
few	TRBV12-3/TRBV12-4	NA	TRBJ2-7	CASSFGPSYYEQYF	TGTGCCAGCAGTTTCGGTCCTAGTTACTACGAGCAGTACTTC
NA	TRBV4-1	NA	TRBJ1-4	CASSQASGANEKLFF	TGCGCCAGCAGCCAAGCATCAGGGGCTAATGAAAAACTGTTTTTT
few	TRBV4-1	TRBD1	TRBJ2-1	CASSQHTGTGMNEQFF	TGCGCCAGCAGCCAGCACACCGGGACAGGGATGAATGAGCAGTTCTTC
few	TRBV4-1	NA	TRBJ1-6	CASSHVQGRSYNSPLHF	TGCGCCAGCAGCCACGTACAGGGCAGGTCCTATAATTCACCCCTCCACTTT
NA	TRBV3-1	TRBD1	TRBJ1-1	CASSPKGTGEAFF	TGTGCCAGCAGCCCCAAGGGGACAGGGGAAGCTTTCTTT
NA	TRBV7-6	NA	TRBJ1-1	CASSEIVGGDTEAFF	TGTGCCAGCAGCGAAATAGTGGGAGGGGATACTGAAGCTTTCTTT
NA	TRBV12-3/TRBV12-4	NA	TRBJ2-5	CASKEVAKETQYF	TGTGCCAGCAAAGAGGTCGCAAAAGAGACCCAGTACTTC
few	TRBV5-5	NA	TRBJ1-2	CASSLVADNYGYTF	TGTGCCAGCAGCTTGGTCGCTGATAACTATGGCTACACCTTC
NA	TRBV24-1	TRBD2	TRBJ2-2	CATSDLLASGASSGGELFF	TGTGCCACCAGTGACCTCCTGGCTAGCGGGGCTAGTTCCGGCGGGGAGCTGTTTTTT
NA	TRBV12-3/TRBV12-4	TRBD2	TRBJ2-7	CASSSSSGSSREQYF	TGTGCCAGCAGTTCTAGTAGCGGGAGTTCGAGAGAGCAGTACTTC
NA	TRBV5-1	TRBD2	TRBJ2-7	CASSHWGLAGPPTGEQYF	TGCGCCAGCAGCCATTGGGGACTAGCGGGACCACCGACGGGTGAGCAGTACTTC
many	TRBV7-6	NA	TRBJ2-7	CASSLSPSSYEQYF	TGTGCCAGCAGCTTAAGCCCGAGCTCCTACGAGCAGTACTTC
few	TRBV7-9	NA	TRBJ1-1	CASSLEGYLMNTEAFF	TGTGCCAGCAGCTTAGAAGGCTACCTCATGAACACTGAAGCTTTCTTT
NA	TRBV6-5	TRBD1	TRBJ1-5	CASSYSRGDQPQHF	TGTGCCAGCAGTTACTCCAGGGGGGACCAGCCCCAGCATTTT
few	TRBV6-1	NA	TRBJ2-2	CASRGMAGELFF	TGTGCCAGCAGAGGGATGGCCGGGGAGCTGTTTTTT
NA	TRBV10-3	NA	TRBJ2-4	CAISESFGDIQYF	TGTGCCATCAGTGAGTCGTTCGGAGACATTCAGTACTTC
few	TRBV5-5	NA	TRBJ2-3	CASSLVSGFTDTQYF	TGTGCCAGCAGCTTGGTGAGCGGATTCACAGATACGCAGTATTTT
NA	TRBV12-3/TRBV12-4	NA	TRBJ2-3	CASSSTTSSTDTQYF	TGTGCCAGCAGTTCGACAACCTCTAGCACAGATACGCAGTATTTT
few	TRBV2	NA	TRBJ2-4	CAIPGEGPGNIQYF	TGTGCCATCCCAGGAGAGGGGCCGGGAAACATTCAGTACTTC
NA	TRBV6-5	NA	TRBJ1-4	CASSYVPGSGHEKLFF	TGTGCCAGCAGTTACGTTCCCGGGAGCGGACATGAAAAACTGTTTTTT
few	TRBV7-9	NA	TRBJ2-5	CASSFSTLTSQETQYF	TGTGCCAGCAGCTTCTCCACCCTGACTTCTCAAGAGACCCAGTACTTC
few	TRBV29-1	NA	TRBJ2-2	CSVLGLNTGELFF	TGCAGCGTTTTAGGGCTGAACACCGGGGAGCTGTTTTTT
few	TRBV2	NA	TRBJ1-5	CASSPGWGNQPQHF	TGTGCCAGCAGCCCAGGGTGGGGCAATCAGCCCCAGCATTTT
few	TRBV4-2	NA	TRBJ1-1	CASSPGIRPNTEAFF	TGTGCCAGCAGCCCGGGGATCCGGCCGAACACTGAAGCTTTCTTT
few	TRBV12-5	TRBD1	TRBJ2-7	CASGKGQGASYEQYF	TGTGCTAGTGGCAAAGGACAGGGGGCTTCCTACGAGCAGTACTTC
NA	TRBV7-9	TRBD2	TRBJ2-1	CASSSTLRAAGRNEQFF	TGTGCCAGCAGCTCGACCCTTAGGGCAGCGGGGAGGAATGAGCAGTTCTTC
NA	TRBV11-2	NA	TRBJ2-5	CSSSAYSRAQETQYF	TGTTCCAGCAGCGCCTATTCCAGGGCCCAAGAGACCCAGTACTTC
NA	TRBV27	NA	TRBJ2-7	CASSLDREGLRYEQYF	TGTGCCAGCAGCCTGGACAGGGAGGGGTTGCGCTACGAGCAGTACTTC
few	TRBV15	NA	TRBJ1-1	CATSRAQQGYTEAFF	TGTGCCACCAGCAGAGCTCAACAGGGCTACACTGAAGCTTTCTTT
NA	TRBV7-2	NA	TRBJ1-4	CASSLGFVALDEKLFF	TGTGCCAGCAGCTTAGGTTTTGTGGCCCTGGATGAAAAACTGTTTTTT
NA	TRBV12-3/TRBV12-4	TRBD1	TRBJ1-4	CASSFRGQWEKLFF	TGTGCCAGCAGTTTTCGGGGACAGTGGGAAAAACTGTTTTTT
few	TRBV9	NA	TRBJ2-3	CASSVESALTSTDTQYF	TGTGCCAGCAGCGTAGAATCGGCTTTAACTAGCACAGATACGCAGTATTTT
few	TRBV7-9	NA	TRBJ2-3	CASSPSVSTIAESTDTQYF	TGTGCCAGCAGCCCGTCAGTCTCCACGATAGCGGAAAGCACAGATACGCAGTATTTT
NA	TRBV5-5	NA	TRBJ1-2	CASSYRDDALYGYTF	TGTGCCAGCAGCTACCGGGATGACGCCCTCTATGGCTACACCTTC
NA	TRBV6-5	TRBD1	TRBJ1-5	CASSPGGPNQPQHF	TGTGCCAGCAGTCCAGGGGGCCCTAATCAGCCCCAGCATTTT